These 32 T cell receptor beta chains came from one sample sequenced in a study of cytomegalovirus exposure and HLA in healthy donors. The primer mix had 60 Vbeta and 13 Jbeta primers. The table came from immunoSEQ multiplex PCR; TCRdb's copy has only in-frame clones and leaves some out. The sample yields about 160,000 clones, 80% to 85% seen once. Sequencing was carried out using PBMCs. The receptor source for this set is a male donor in good health and CMV-seropositive.

The V gene is TRBV27, the J gene TRBJ2-1; D unclear. Germline V gene sequence: CDR1 MNHEY, CDR2 SMNVEV (reference sequence). This CDR3 contains 13 residues. Deletions cut 2 bases from V and 5 bases from J, with 7 bases between. DNA of the CDR3: TGTGCCAGCAGTTTAAGCAGGAACAATGAGCAGTTCTTC. It encodes CASSLSRNNEQFF.

The chain joins TRBV5-4 to TRBJ1-1; 7 nucleotides line up with TRBD1. V shed 0 bases and J 5 bases; nucleotides not matched to a gene: 10. Germline CDR1 reads SGHNT; CDR2 reads YYREEE (reference sequence). This CDR3 has 16 residues. CDR3 nucleotide sequence: TGTGCCAGCAGCTTGGGACAGGGATTTTTGGAGACTGAAGCTTTCTTT. It yields the protein CASSLGQGFLETEAFF.

The chain carries TRBV28 and TRBJ2-1; 9 bases map to TRBD2. V shed 5 bases and J 4 bases; nucleotides not matched to a gene: 9. The CDR3 length is 16 residues. Germline V gene data show CDR1 as MDHEN and CDR2 as SYDVKM. The CDR3, as DNA: TGTGCCAGCAGTCCCGGCGGGGGGGGGACGTACAATGAGCAGTTCTTC. Residues: CASSPGGGGTYNEQFF.

The CDR3 sequence: CASSLYGGGNTEAFF. DNA for the CDR3: TGTGCCAGCAGTTTATACGGGGGGGGGAACACTGAAGCTTTCTTT. The chain carries TRBV28 and TRBJ1-1, with D tentatively TRBD1 (5 bases). This CDR3 region has 15 residues. Germline CDR1 MDHEN, CDR2 SYDVKM. V lost 1 base to trimming and J lost 1 base, with 10 bases between them.

This clone was counted once. The rearrangement joins TRBV5-1 to TRBJ2-7; 7 nucleotides agree with TRBD2. Per the germline V gene, CDR1 is SGHRS and CDR2 is YFSETQ. The CDR3 consists of 14 residues. Trimming cost V 4 bases and J 2 bases; bases outside gene matches: 6. The CDR3 loop is CASSVAGTTYEQYF. The CDR3 DNA follows: TGCGCCAGCAGCGTAGCCGGGACTACCTACGAGCAGTACTTC.

This clone was observed once. The rearrangement links TRBV9 to TRBJ1-1; 8 bases are a match to TRBD1. V shed 3 bases, J shed 0 bases, and the junction held 4 bases outside the gene matches. The V gene's germline CDR1 is SGDLS and CDR2 YYNGEE. The CDR3 extends over 15 amino acids. The CDR3 nucleotides are TGTGCCAGCAGCGCCCAGGGGGCAGTGAACACTGAAGCTTTCTTT. It translates to CASSAQGAVNTEAFF.

The chain carries TRBV10-1 and TRBJ2-1; weak D call: TRBD1 (5 bases). The CDR3 has 16 amino acids. The germline V and J ends were trimmed by 0 bases and 6 bases, with 15 bases remaining between them. Germline V gene lookup returns CDR1 WNHNN and CDR2 SYGVQD (reference sequence). The CDR3 nucleotides are TGCGCCAGCAGTGAGTCGGGTCAGGGTCAGTTCAATGAGCAGTTCTTC. The encoded protein is CASSESGQGQFNEQFF.

CDR3 sequence reads: CASSLGVVTNEKLFF. In DNA, the CDR3 is TGTGCCAGCAGCCTAGGCGTGGTAACTAATGAAAAACTGTTTTTT. V and J are TRBV7-2 and TRBJ1-4; D remains unclear. Trimming cost V 5 bases and J 1 base, with 11 bases left between them. Germline V gene sequence: CDR1 SGHTA, CDR2 FQGNSA. The CDR3 is 15 amino acids.

The gene calls are TRBV28 and TRBJ2-5, with D perhaps matching TRBD1 (6 bases). The CDR3 covers 15 residues. Germline CDR1 MDHEN, CDR2 SYDVKM. The ends were cut back, 1 base at V and 5 bases at J, with 14 bases in the middle. The chain's CDR3 is CASSLSGVLKETQYF. CDR3 bases: TGTGCCAGCAGTTTATCAGGGGTTCTGAAGGAGACCCAGTACTTC.

The J gene is TRBJ2-3, the V gene TRBV11-2, with TRBD2 as a possible D gene (5 bases). Germline assignment: CDR1 SGHAT and CDR2 FQNNGV. The CDR3 has 14 residues. V shed 4 bases and J shed 0 bases, with 8 bases lying between them. CDR3 coding DNA: TGTGCCAGCAGCTCTCGACTAAGCACAGATACGCAGTATTTT. It yields the protein CASSSRLSTDTQYF.

The rearrangement joins TRBV5-4 to TRBJ1-2; D is undetermined. Trimming shortened V by 4 bases and J by 1 base, and 11 bases separated the two germline ends. The CDR3 totals 14 residues. In germline, CDR1 is SGHNT, CDR2 YYREEE (reference sequence). The CDR3 here is CASSAATYNYGYTF. DNA of the CDR3: TGTGCCAGCAGCGCCGCGACATATAACTATGGCTACACCTTC.

J is TRBJ2-7 and V is TRBV5-1; 9 nucleotides align to TRBD2. The J segment lost 6 bases and the V segment lost 1 base, leaving 8 bases of the junction unmatched. Per the germline V gene, CDR1 is SGHRS and CDR2 is YFSETQ. The length of the CDR3 is 15 residues. CDR3 sequence: CASSLSGGRVTEQYF. CDR3 nucleotide sequence: TGCGCCAGCAGCTTGTCTGGCGGGAGGGTAACCGAGCAGTACTTC.

V gene TRBV7-8 combines with J gene TRBJ2-5; maybe TRBD1 (6 bases). Matching the DNA end better, TRBJ2-7 makes the J call doubtful. In germline, CDR1 is SGHVS, CDR2 FQNEAQ. The CDR3 totals 17 residues. CDR3 coding DNA: TGTGCCAGCAGTCCTGGACAGCGGTATTCAACTACGGACGAGCAGTACTTC. Translating gives CASSPGQRYSTTDEQYF.

This CDR3 reads CASSSRGGPGRYYEQYF. The DNA of the CDR3 is TGTGCCAGCAGCTCGCGCGGAGGGCCGGGACGGTACTACGAGCAGTACTTC. The rearrangement joins TRBV7-2 to TRBJ2-7, with D perhaps TRBD2 (6 bases). The CDR3 has 17 residues. Germline-derived CDR1 and CDR2 are SGHTA and FQGNSA. Trimming shortened V by 4 bases and J by 3 bases, and 22 bases separated the two germline ends. The variable domain in full, completed from reference TRBV7-2 and TRBJ2-7, reads GAGVSQSPSNKVTEKGKDVELRCDPISGHTALYWYRQSLGQGLEFLIYFQGNSAPDKSGLPSDRFSAERTGGSVSTLTIQRTQQEDSAVYLCASSSRGGPGRYYEQYFGPGTRLTVT.

V is TRBV27 and J is TRBJ2-3, with D perhaps TRBD1 (7 bases). Trimming shortened V by 9 bases and J by 0 bases, and 16 bases separated the two germline ends. The CDR3 covers 15 residues. The germline CDR1 and CDR2 sequences are MNHEY and SMNVEV (reference sequence). CDR3 in amino acids: CASGRRTGSTDTQYF. The CDR3, as DNA: TGTGCCAGTGGGAGGAGGACAGGAAGCACAGATACGCAGTATTTT.

V gene TRBV19 combines with J gene TRBJ2-7, with 10 bases matching TRBD1. CDR3 length equals 15 residues. J gave up 5 bases and V 4 bases, and 8 bases lay outside the gene matches. From germline, CDR1 is LNHDA and CDR2 SQIVND (reference sequence). The chain's CDR3 is CASSKGQGSFDEQYF. CDR3 DNA: TGTGCCAGTAGTAAGGGACAGGGGAGTTTTGACGAGCAGTACTTC.

The chain recombines TRBV27 with TRBJ1-1, with D possibly being TRBD1 (6 bases). Looked up from germline, CDR1 is MNHEY and CDR2 is SMNVEV (reference sequence). This CDR3 contains 13 residues. Trimming stripped 6 bases from V and 1 base from J, with 9 bases between. The CDR3 nucleotides are TGTGCCAGCAGGGACAGTGCGAACACTGAAGCTTTCTTT. It encodes CASRDSANTEAFF.

J is TRBJ1-2 and V is TRBV5-1, with a possible D match to TRBD1 (6 bases). CDR3 size: 14 residues. Trimming removed 2 bases from V and 2 bases from J, with 10 bases in between. In germline, CDR1 is SGHRS, CDR2 YFSETQ. The CDR3 bases are TGCGCCAGCAGCTTACAGGGTGGAAACTATGGCTACACCTTC. Protein: CASSLQGGNYGYTF.

The V and J genes are TRBV9 and TRBJ2-3; tentatively, D is TRBD2 (6 bases). V was shortened by 0 bases and J by 4 bases, with 18 bases between the two germline ends. Germline CDR1 and CDR2: SGDLS and YYNGEE. The CDR3 sequence is 17 residues long. DNA of the CDR3: TGTGCCAGCAGCGTAGATCTAGCGAGAGGGGTCGCAGATACGCAGTATTTT. Its protein product is CASSVDLARGVADTQYF.

This clone was counted a single time. V gene TRBV7-2 combines with J gene TRBJ1-2; 9 positions agree with TRBD1. The germline V gene encodes CDR1 SGHTA and CDR2 FQGNSA. The length of the CDR3 is 17 residues. Trimming took 6 bases from V and 0 from J; bases not matched to a gene: 11. CDR3 sequence (DNA): TGTGCCAGCAGACCCGGGACAGGGCAGGGGTCTAACTATGGCTACACCTTC. It translates to CASRPGTGQGSNYGYTF. The full variable domain, with the rest looked up from reference TRBV7-2 and TRBJ1-2, is GAGVSQSPSNKVTEKGKDVELRCDPISGHTALYWYRQSLGQGLEFLIYFQGNSAPDKSGLPSDRFSAERTGGSVSTLTIQRTQQEDSAVYLCASRPGTGQGSNYGYTFGSGTRLTVV.

This clone has just a few counts. This chain uses TRBV30 with TRBJ1-2; TRBD1 agrees at 10 bases. The CDR3 is 15 amino acids. CDR1 and CDR2 from the germline V gene are GTSNPN and SVGIG (reference sequence). The junction had 8 bases not matched to a gene; V was cut back by 0 bases and J by 7 bases. Here the CDR3 reads CAWSVRRTGGRGYTF. In nucleotides, the CDR3 is TGTGCCTGGAGTGTGAGGAGGACAGGGGGACGTGGCTACACCTTC.

The V call is TRBV5-1, the J call TRBJ2-4; weak D call: TRBD1 (5 bases). The CDR3 covers 13 residues. The germline V and J ends were trimmed by 1 base and 9 bases, with 11 bases remaining between them. Per germline, CDR1 SGHRS and CDR2 YFSETQ. CDR3 DNA: TGCGCCAGCAGCTTGACAGGCCCCGGCATTCAGTACTTC. Translated, it gives CASSLTGPGIQYF.

The CDR3 DNA sequence: TGTGCCAGCAGCTTAGGACAGGGCAGTGGCTACACCTTC. As protein: CASSLGQGSGYTF. The rearrangement uses TRBV7-2 and TRBJ1-2; 7 bases are a match to TRBD1. The germline V gene has CDR1 SGHTA and CDR2 FQGNSA. V trimming: 1 base; J trimming: 7 bases; junction bases outside the gene matches: 3. This CDR3 has 13 amino acids.

This chain joins TRBV7-8 and TRBJ2-3, with 13 bases fitting TRBD2. The germline V gene encodes CDR1 SGHVS and CDR2 FQNEAQ. This CDR3 is 20 amino acids long. V dropped 2 bases and J dropped 0; count of bases not matched to a gene: 11. The CDR3 DNA reads as TGTGCCAGCAGCTTACGTCGACTAGCGGGAGGCCCGGCTAGCACAGATACGCAGTATTTT. It translates to CASSLRRLAGGPASTDTQYF. Full variable domain (missing parts from reference TRBV7-8 and TRBJ2-3): GAGVSQSPRYKVAKRGQDVALRCDPISGHVSLFWYQQALGQGPEFLTYFQNEAQLDKSGLPSDRFFAERPEGSVSTLKIQRTQQEDSAVYLCASSLRRLAGGPASTDTQYFGPGTRLTVL.

The sample holds one count of this clone. This rearrangement joins TRBV6-5 to TRBJ1-1; the D gene is possibly TRBD1 (5 bases). Germline CDR1 MNHEY, CDR2 SVGAGI. The CDR3 is made up of 14 amino acids. Trimming stripped 8 bases from V and 5 bases from J, with 18 bases between. The CDR3 spells CASGAGGVGTEAFF. CDR3 DNA sequence: TGTGCCAGCGGGGCCGGAGGGGTTGGGACTGAAGCTTTCTTT.

The V call is TRBV27, the J call TRBJ1-1, with D possibly being TRBD1 (5 bases). This CDR3 region has 14 residues. V dropped 7 bases and J dropped 1 base, with 13 bases sitting between them. CDR1 and CDR2 (germline): MNHEY, SMNVEV (reference sequence). The CDR3 nucleotides read TGTGCCAGCACCCGGGGCGGGAGGAACACTGAAGCTTTCTTT. This translates into CASTRGGRNTEAFF.

The chain joins TRBV10-1 to TRBJ2-1; D gene ambiguous. Per germline, CDR1 WNHNN and CDR2 SYGVQD (reference sequence). This CDR3 comprises 16 residues. Trimming pared 2 bases from V and 4 bases from J, leaving 15 bases between. CDR3 bases: TGCGCCAGCAGTGAGGTTATCGGCAGGCTATACAATGAGCAGTTCTTC. It codes for CASSEVIGRLYNEQFF.

The chain couples TRBV30 to TRBJ1-2; the match to TRBD1 covers 7 bases. This CDR3 spans 18 amino acids. Germline values: CDR1 GTSNPN, CDR2 SVGIG (reference sequence). With V trimmed by 0 bases and J by 1 base, 14 bases remained unmatched. The CDR3 here is CAWSVSGQVVWDNYGYTF. The CDR3 region has the DNA TGTGCCTGGAGTGTTTCTGGACAGGTTGTCTGGGATAACTATGGCTACACCTTC. The full variable domain, rest sourced from reference TRBV30 and TRBJ1-2, is SQTIHQWPATLVQPVGSPLSLECTVEGTSNPNLYWYRQAAGRGLQLLFYSVGIGQISSEVPQNLSASRPQDRQFILSSKKLLLSDSGFYLCAWSVSGQVVWDNYGYTFGSGTRLTVV.

The chain has TRBV4-1 and TRBJ2-7, with D possibly matching TRBD1 (5 bases). Germline CDR1 MGHRA, CDR2 YSYEKL. The CDR3 has 16 residues. V was shortened by 0 bases and J by 1 base, with 13 bases between the two germline ends. This chain's CDR3 is CASSQEGPGGSYEQYF. The CDR3, as DNA: TGCGCCAGCAGCCAAGAGGGGCCCGGTGGTTCCTACGAGCAGTACTTC.

The CDR3 region is CASSELGTQAFF. CDR3 DNA sequence: TGTGCCAGCAGTGAATTAGGGACTCAAGCTTTCTTT. The genes are TRBV2 and TRBJ1-1, with D possibly TRBD1 on 5 matching bases. V was trimmed by 2 bases and J by 9 bases, leaving 10 bases between them. The germline V gene encodes CDR1 SNHLY and CDR2 FYNNEI. CDR3 length: 12 residues.

The chain has TRBV20-1 and TRBJ1-2; perhaps TRBD1 as D (5 bases). This CDR3 region has 11 residues. The V end lost 7 bases, the J end lost 11 bases, and 17 bases lay between the germline ends. In germline, CDR1 is DFQATT, CDR2 SNEGSKA (reference sequence). The CDR3 region is CSVSPGMVYTF. CDR3 nucleotide sequence: TGCAGTGTATCGCCAGGGATGGTGTACACCTTC.

This clone turned up a few times. V gene TRBV18 combines with J gene TRBJ1-5; D is possibly TRBD1 (6 bases). The ends were cut back, 2 bases at V and 4 bases at J, with 9 bases in the middle. CDR1 KGHSH and CDR2 LQKENI come from the germline V gene. The CDR3 loop spans 14 amino acids. CDR3 sequence reads: CASSPIGGNQPQHF. DNA for the CDR3: TGTGCCAGCTCACCAATAGGGGGTAATCAGCCCCAGCATTTT.